This TCR beta chain is from a study of cytomegalovirus exposure and HLA in healthy donors. The PCR had 60 Vbeta and 13 Jbeta primers. Method: immunoSEQ multiplex PCR; TCRdb's copy keeps in-frame clones and lacks some. The repertoire includes around 100,000 clones, roughly three quarters of them detected once, and about 2.7% sits in the top ten. The sample holds one count of this clone. Its matching antigen is unknown. Deletions cut 8 bases from V and 5 bases from J, with 15 bases between. Germline V lookup: CDR1 LNHDA, CDR2 SQIVND (reference sequence). The CDR3 sequence is 13 residues long. Findings and caveats of the study: Some V segments, TRBV6-2 and TRBV6-3 among them, were indistinguishable and were therefore excluded. TCR beta sequences numbering roughly 18,000 were associated with HLA alleles at 0.05 false discovery rate in a later analysis. Previous analysis showed most TCR beta V segments were productive about 87% or about 30% of the time. Later analysis indicated greater clonal expansion among HLA-associated TCR beta chains than among equally common other chains.

This chain links TRBV19 with TRBJ2-5; D is perhaps TRBD1 (7 bases). This receptor was identified in a woman under 30 in good health and CMV-seropositive. The sequenced sample was PBMCs. The DNA for the CDR3 is TGTGCCAGTGGAGGGGGACAGTGGGAGACCCAGTACTTC. Its translation: CASGGGQWETQYF.